The entry that follows covers one TCR beta chain sequence. What it binds is not known. CDR1 and CDR2 (germline): LGHNA, YSLEER. The CDR3 is 17 residues long. J was trimmed by 1 base and V by 4 bases; bases with no gene match: 10. The table came from immunoSEQ multiplex PCR; TCRdb's copy has only in-frame clones and leaves some out. The repertoire holds around 40,000 clones, over 75% seen once, with approximately 1.5% in the top ten. These data come from a study of a mutant IDH1 vaccine in newly diagnosed glioma. Study summary: Antecedent treatment encompassed radiotherapy, temozolomide, or their combination; the majority received both.

Time point reported: week 5, during vaccination. Every single dose of the vaccine, 300 ug of mutant IDH1 20-mer peptide, came with topical imiquimod. Donor diagnoses consisted of new WHO grade 3 or 4 IDH1-mutant, ATRX-lost astrocytomas. This chain uses TRBV4-3 with TRBJ2-3; 8 bases agree with TRBD1. The TCR originated in a middle-aged man with glioma. The material sequenced was PBMCs, taken from a glioma patient whose treatment included an IDH1 peptide vaccine. The CDR3 here is CASSLDSWTGRTDTQYF. Here the CDR3 DNA reads TGCGCCAGCAGCCTCGATTCTTGGACAGGGCGCACAGATACGCAGTATTTT.